Listed here are 9 T cell receptor beta chains from one sample, sequenced in a study of radiotherapy plus CTLA-4 blockade in lung cancer. Some clones are missing from TCRdb's copy, which holds only in-frame ones; the method was immunoSEQ multiplex PCR. In the table there are 20,000 or so clones, about 82% of which are singletons. The sequencing used peripheral blood, collected from a patient treated with radiotherapy plus ipilimumab. The receptors here all came from a human donor with non-small cell lung cancer whose response to radiotherapy plus ipilimumab could not be evaluated.

The rearrangement joins TRBV9 to TRBJ2-3, with 7 bases that match TRBD2. There are 16 residues in the CDR3. V trimming: 3 bases; J trimming: 0 bases; junction bases outside the gene matches: 7. Germline-derived CDR1 and CDR2 are SGDLS and YYNGEE. CDR3 residues: CASSASGGFSTDTQYF. The CDR3 coding sequence is TGTGCCAGCAGCGCCTCGGGGGGTTTTAGCACAGATACGCAGTATTTT.

For this clone: Other DNA sequences of this sample code for an identical CDR3. V gene TRBV5-1 combines with J gene TRBJ2-7, with a possible D match to TRBD2 (5 bases). This CDR3 is 14 amino acids long. V was cut by 3 bases and J by 7 bases, with 17 bases left in between. The V gene's germline CDR1 is SGHRS and CDR2 YFSETQ. CDR3 DNA sequence: TGCGCCAGCAGCTCTCAGCCGGGAAGAGGTGAGCAGTACTTC. Translating gives CASSSQPGRGEQYF.

The V and J genes are TRBV27 and TRBJ2-1; a possible D gene is TRBD1 (6 bases). The V gene's germline CDR1 is MNHEY and CDR2 SMNVEV (reference sequence). V lost 1 base, J lost 0 bases, and 13 bases lay in between. CDR3 size: 17 residues. The CDR3 is CASSLFPAGDSYNEQFF. The CDR3 DNA reads as TGTGCCAGCAGTTTATTCCCGGCAGGGGACTCCTACAATGAGCAGTTCTTC.

The rearrangement joins TRBV7-9 to TRBJ2-7; TRBD2 matches 13 bases. The germline gives CDR1 SEHNR, CDR2 FQNEAQ (reference sequence). CDR3 length: 15 amino acids. The V and J ends lost 4 bases and 4 bases, in that order; junction bases with no gene match: 4. DNA of the CDR3: TGTGCCAGCAGCTCACTAGCGGGAGGGCCGTACGAGCAGTACTTC. Translating gives CASSSLAGGPYEQYF.

The J gene is TRBJ2-1, the V gene TRBV7-8; 7 bases are shared with TRBD2. Germline CDR1 is SGHVS and CDR2 is FQNEAQ. J was trimmed by 8 bases and V by 5 bases; bases with no gene match: 9. CDR3 size: 14 residues. CDR3 nucleotide sequence: TGTGCCAGCAGCCCCGCCGGGGAGGGCGATGAGCAGTTCTTC. It translates to CASSPAGEGDEQFF.

The chain couples TRBV4-3 to TRBJ1-1; unclear D gene. The germline V gene encodes CDR1 LGHNA and CDR2 YSLEER. The CDR3 contains 15 residues. The V end lost 3 bases, the J end lost 6 bases, and 17 bases lay between the germline ends. CDR3 residues: CASSHGSTARSEAFF. The CDR3 DNA follows: TGCGCCAGCAGCCACGGGTCGACCGCCCGGTCTGAAGCTTTCTTT.

The rearrangement joins TRBV4-1 to TRBJ2-2; the D gene is possibly TRBD2 (5 bases). Germline lookup yields CDR1 MGHRA and CDR2 YSYEKL. The CDR3 covers 14 residues. V was shortened by 3 bases and J by 8 bases, with 13 bases between the two germline ends. This chain's CDR3 is CASSQSGLAGELFF. CDR3 sequence (DNA): TGCGCCAGCAGCCAGAGTGGGTTAGCGGGGGAGCTGTTTTTT.

This chain connects TRBV7-2 to TRBJ2-7; D is ambiguous. CDR3 length: 14 residues. Trimming removed 5 bases at V and 3 bases at J, with 14 bases between. CDR1 is SGHTA and CDR2 is FQGNSA in the germline V gene. CDR3 loop: CASSTRGSFYEQYF. The CDR3 DNA reads as TGTGCCAGCAGCACTCGCGGCTCGTTCTACGAGCAGTACTTC.

The J gene is TRBJ2-7, the V gene TRBV5-1; 11 positions agree with TRBD2. CDR3 length equals 15 residues. The V segment lost 4 bases and the J segment 3 bases; nucleotides outside the gene matches: 6. Germline V CDR1 and CDR2: SGHRS, YFSETQ. For the CDR3, the DNA is TGCGCCAGCAGCGCGACTAGCGGGATGAACTACGAGCAGTACTTC. This translates into CASSATSGMNYEQYF.